Following are 29 T cell receptor beta chains from one sample sequenced in a study of T cells in narcolepsy. Sequencing used immunoSEQ multiplex PCR; TCRdb keeps in-frame clones, though not all of them. The sample records approximately 2,600 clones, about 25% being singletons. The antigens for these receptors are not known. Material: cultured CD4+ T cells from cerebrospinal fluid. Receptors were obtained from a human donor with narcolepsy.

About this clone: The germline gene is not matched at one end of the junction; a read error may be the cause. This chain links TRBV5-4 with TRBJ1-3; D is unclear. Per germline, CDR1 SGHNT and CDR2 YYREEE (reference sequence). This CDR3 region has 16 residues. The CDR3 is CARSLLGTHSGNTIYF. The CDR3 nucleotides read TGTGCCAGAAGCTTGTTAGGAACCCACTCTGGAAACACCATATATTTT.

With respect to this clone: This likely traces to a read error, being one base from a far larger clone. The gene calls are TRBV29-1 and TRBJ1-2; D gene ambiguous. This CDR3 has 14 amino acids. Germline CDR1 is SQVTM and CDR2 is ANQGSEA. V was trimmed by 2 bases and J by 4 bases, leaving 14 bases between them. The CDR3 is CSVEMAVAGYGYTF. CDR3 bases: TGCAGCGTTGAAATGGCCGTGGCTGGCTATGGCTACACCTTC.

The rearrangement links TRBV5-3 to TRBJ2-7; TRBD1 agrees at 9 bases. TRBV5-3 is classed as an ORF, of uncertain function. CDR3 length: 14 amino acids. V dropped 8 bases and J dropped 7; count of bases not matched to a gene: 13. CDR3 coding DNA: TGTGCCAGCAGCCCAAGACAGGGGGGGTTGGAGCAGTACTTC. Amino acid sequence: CASSPRQGGLEQYF.

Turning to this clone: A read error may account for a junction end that differs from germline. The chain joins TRBV10-3 to TRBJ2-3, with D unclear. This CDR3 is 13 amino acids long. Germline-derived CDR1 and CDR2 are ENHRY and SYGVKD. The CDR3 coding sequence is TGTGCCAGCAGTTACGACGCGGCGGATACGCAGTATTTT. It codes for CASSYDAADTQYF.

As regards this clone: A read error is possible here, since a much larger clone lies one base away. The CDR3 spells CAISGQPPYQETQYF. The DNA for the CDR3 is TGTGCCATCTCCGGGCAGCCTCCGTACCAAGAGACCCAGTACTTC. The chain is built from TRBV6-5 and TRBJ2-5; D not certain. Germline CDR1 reads MNHEY; CDR2 reads SVGAGI. V was cut by 10 bases and J by 0 bases, with 18 bases left in between. This CDR3 spans 15 amino acids.

V usage is TRBV7-5 and J usage is TRBJ1-2; whether TRBD1, the table's D call, matches the DNA was not checked. TRBV7-5 constitutes a pseudogene. There are 13 residues in the CDR3. CDR3 residues: CASSPTGNYGYTF. CDR3 in DNA: TGTGCCAGCAGCCCTACAGGGAACTATGGCTACACCTTC.

The V gene is TRBV7-3, the J gene TRBJ2-7; 10 positions match TRBD2. CDR3 length: 18 residues. Germline CDR1 is SGHTA and CDR2 is FQGTGA. Trimming removed 7 bases from V and 5 bases from J; junction bases left unmatched: 20. The CDR3 region is CASTPRGRALAGAHEQYF. CDR3 coding DNA: TGTGCCAGCACCCCGAGGGGCAGGGCCCTAGCGGGAGCCCACGAGCAGTACTTC.

This clone appeared a few times. It is likely a read error: a sequence one base away is far more abundant. This chain connects TRBV4-3 to TRBJ2-3; no clear D. CDR1 and CDR2 from the germline V gene are LGHNA and YSLEER. The CDR3 sequence is 16 residues long. Here the CDR3 reads CACSQGPFSSTDTQYF. Written as DNA, the CDR3 is TGCGCCTGCAGCCAAGGTCCGTTCTCTAGCACAGATACGCAGTATTTT.

V and J are TRBV14 and TRBJ2-1; D is perhaps TRBD1 (5 bases). V was shortened by 3 bases and J by 10 bases, with 13 bases between the two germline ends. The V gene's germline CDR1 is SGHDN and CDR2 FVKESK. CDR3 length equals 13 residues. The CDR3 here is CASSHQQGGEQFF. In DNA form, the CDR3 reads TGTGCCAGCAGCCATCAGCAGGGTGGGGAGCAGTTCTTC.

This clone was counted a single time. A far larger clone is just one base off, so this is likely a read error. The chain uses TRBV11-2 and TRBJ2-7; D may correspond to TRBD1 or TRBD2 (6 bases each). Germline V CDR1 and CDR2: SGHAT, FQNNGV. This CDR3 region has 13 residues. The CDR3 DNA reads TGTTCCAGCAGCTCGGTCAGGGGAGGCGAGCAGTACTTC. This encodes CSSSSVRGGEQYF.

This clone was observed a few times. The chain is built from TRBV6-9 and TRBJ1-1; D unresolved. The germline CDR1 and CDR2 sequences are MNHGY and SVAAGI. The CDR3 is made up of 15 amino acids. The V end was cut by 4 bases, the J end by 1 base, with 13 bases between. This CDR3 is CASSFHRTSNTEAFF. The CDR3 bases are TGTGCCAGCAGTTTCCATAGGACTTCGAACACTGAAGCTTTCTTT.

With respect to this clone: It is likely a read error: a sequence one base away is far more abundant. The chain employs TRBV9 and TRBJ2-1; D is ambiguous. The CDR3 contains 14 residues. CDR1 SGDLS and CDR2 YYNGEE come from the germline V gene. V lost 3 bases and J lost 1, with 8 bases in between. The CDR3 sequence: CASSAGSSYNEQFF. CDR3 nucleotides: TGTGCCAGCAGCGCAGGCTCATCCTACAATGAGCAGTTCTTC.

The rearrangement links TRBV7-2 to TRBJ2-2; D gene ambiguous. V lost 3 bases to trimming and J lost 5 bases, with 10 bases between them. CDR1 SGHTA and CDR2 FQGNSA come from the germline V gene. This CDR3 region has 14 residues. In nucleotides, the CDR3 is TGTGCCAGCAGCTTCAAAAGGGTGACCGGGGAGCTGTTTTTT. It is translated as CASSFKRVTGELFF.

Concerning this clone: The junction departs from germline at one end; a sequencing error may be responsible. The chain carries TRBV5-3 and TRBJ1-3; TRBD1 might be the D (5 bases). TRBV5-3 is an open reading frame whose function is uncertain. CDR3 length: 14 amino acids. CDR3 sequence reads: CASSLWGAGNTIYF. The CDR3 DNA reads TGTGCCAGCAGCTTGTGGGGGGCTGGAAACACCATATATTTT.

By sample fraction, this clone is medium-sized. The chain employs TRBV28 and TRBJ2-3, with 7 nucleotides matching TRBD1. The J segment lost 3 bases and the V segment lost 8 bases, leaving 5 bases of the junction unmatched. This CDR3 has 13 residues. Germline V gives CDR1 MDHEN, CDR2 SYDVKM. The CDR3 loop is CASLGGSTDTQYF. CDR3 nucleotide sequence: TGTGCCAGCTTAGGGGGCTCGACAGATACGCAGTATTTT.

This clone has a handful of counts. V gene TRBV7-1 combines with J gene TRBJ2-1, with TRBD1 as a possible D gene (6 bases). TRBV7-1 counts as an open reading frame of uncertain function. V was clipped by 5 bases and J by 8 bases, with 16 bases between them. The CDR3 spans 14 residues. CDR3 nucleotides: TGTGCCAGCAGCGCTGCCGGGACAAATTATGAGCAGTTCTTC. Residues: CASSAAGTNYEQFF.

V and J are TRBV5-4 and TRBJ1-4; D gene uncertain. From germline, CDR1 is SGHNT and CDR2 YYREEE (reference sequence). The CDR3 runs to 14 residues. V dropped 4 bases and J dropped 3 bases, with 10 bases sitting between them. The CDR3 sequence is CASSPSGANEKLFF. The CDR3 DNA is TGTGCCAGCAGCCCGTCCGGGGCTAATGAAAAACTGTTTTTT.

Concerning this clone itself: One end of the junction fails to match germline, which may point to a read error. The CDR3 region has the DNA TGTGCCAGCAGTTACGGACAGGGGGTCTACACCTTC. This translates into CASSYGQGVYTF. V is TRBV10-3 and J is TRBJ1-2, with 10 nucleotides matching TRBD1. CDR1 is ENHRY and CDR2 is SYGVKD in the germline V gene. There are 12 residues in the CDR3.

About this clone itself: It may be a read error: a sequence one base away is much more abundant. V and J are TRBV7-3 and TRBJ2-1, with 8 bases that match TRBD1. The CDR3 contains 12 residues. In germline, CDR1 is SGHTA, CDR2 FQGTGA. Trimming removed 6 bases from V and 10 bases from J; junction bases left unmatched: 5. CDR3 amino acids: CASSATGVEQFF. CDR3 bases: TGTGCCAGCAGTGCGACAGGGGTGGAGCAGTTCTTC.

This clone is judged large. The rearrangement uses TRBV19 and TRBJ1-1, with 9 nucleotides matching TRBD1. V trimming: 6 bases; J trimming: 1 base; junction bases outside the gene matches: 3. This CDR3 is 14 amino acids long. Germline V gene lookup returns CDR1 LNHDA and CDR2 SQIVND (reference sequence). CDR3 nucleotides: TGTGCCAGTAGGGGACAGGGTTGGAACACTGAAGCTTTCTTT. Translated, it gives CASRGQGWNTEAFF.

The CDR3 reads CASSQGLQGYEQYF. The CDR3 nucleotides read TGTGCCAGCAGCCAAGGACTTCAGGGCTACGAGCAGTACTTC. The chain joins TRBV11-2 to TRBJ2-7; tentatively, D is TRBD1 or TRBD2 (5 bases each). The CDR3 is 14 residues long. Trimming cost V 5 bases and J 3 bases, with 14 bases left between them. Germline V lookup: CDR1 SGHAT, CDR2 FQNNGV.

This clone was seen more than once but under ten times. Being one base from a much bigger clone, this may be a read error. The V and J genes are TRBV9 and TRBJ1-4; a weak D match, TRBD1 (6 bases). CDR3 length: 15 residues. Germline CDR1 SGDLS, CDR2 YYNGEE. Between the trimmed V and J ends, which lost 3 bases and 7 bases, there was a span of 16 bases. The CDR3 coding sequence is TGTGCCAGCAGCGCACGGGGGGCCCGGGGTGAAAAACTGTTTTTT. Its protein is CASSARGARGEKLFF.

This clone was counted a few times. An end of the junction does not agree with germline; a read error may underlie this. The chain couples TRBV5-5 to TRBJ2-5, with 7 positions matching TRBD1. This CDR3 spans 15 amino acids. The V gene's germline CDR1 is SGHKS and CDR2 YYEKEE (reference sequence). The CDR3 spells CASSHQTGTQETQYF. CDR3 sequence (DNA): TGCGCCAGCAGCCATCAGACAGGGACCCAAGAGACCCAGTACTTC.

Worth noting for this clone: Its ends do not fully match the called genes, so a read error is possible. The chain has TRBV2 and TRBJ1-5, with 7 bases fitting TRBD1. Germline CDR1 reads SNHLY; CDR2 reads FYNNEI. The CDR3 has 15 residues. The CDR3 DNA reads as TGTGCCATCAGTTCGGACAGGTTAGGGGTAGGGCCCCAGCATTTT. It is translated as CAISSDRLGVGPQHF. The whole variable domain, filled in from reference TRBV2 and TRBJ1-5, reads EPEVTQTPSHQVTQMGQEVILRCVPISNHLYFYWYRQILGQKVEFLVSFYNNEISEKSEIFDDQFSVERPDGSNFTLKIRSTKLEDSAMYFCAISSDRLGVGPQHFGDGTRLSIL.

The rearrangement links TRBV7-2 to TRBJ2-3; D assignment may be TRBD1 or TRBD2 (7 bases each). The germline gives CDR1 SGHTA, CDR2 FQGNSA. The V gene lost 6 bases and the J gene lost 2 bases, with 18 bases spanning the gap. The CDR3 has 16 residues. Written as DNA, the CDR3 is TGTGCCAGCAGGCGCAGGGGGGGGCCTCTCACAGATACGCAGTATTTT. It specifies CASRRRGGPLTDTQYF.

This clone was seen more than once but under ten times. The rearrangement links TRBV7-4 to TRBJ1-2, with D possibly being TRBD1 (6 bases). This CDR3 contains 15 residues. The germline CDR1 and CDR2 sequences are SGHVT and SQSDAQ. V lost 1 base and J 5 bases, leaving 14 bases between the germline ends. The CDR3 DNA is TGTGCCAGCAGCTTAGTTGGGACAACACTTTATGGCTACACCTTC. Its protein is CASSLVGTTLYGYTF.

By share, this clone counts as medium-sized. The rearrangement joins TRBV7-2 to TRBJ2-7, with 11 bases matching TRBD1. V trimming: 1 base; J trimming: 4 bases; junction bases outside the gene matches: 3. CDR3 length: 15 residues. Germline lookup yields CDR1 SGHTA and CDR2 FQGNSA. CDR3 DNA: TGTGCCAGCAGCTTAGTGGGACAGGGGGGATACGAGCAGTACTTC. This gives the protein CASSLVGQGGYEQYF.

This clone was detected only a few times. One end of the junction is discordant with germline, which a read error may explain. This chain joins TRBV10-3 and TRBJ1-2; the D is unclear. This CDR3 comprises 14 residues. The germline V gene has CDR1 ENHRY and CDR2 SYGVKD. This chain's CDR3 is CASSVGLRDYGYTF. The CDR3 DNA sequence: TGTGCCAGCAGTGTAGGCTTAAGAGACTATGGCTACACCTTC.

The table lists this clone with a few counts. At one end the junction does not follow the germline gene, possibly because of a read error. The genes are TRBV5-3 and TRBJ2-3; TRBD2 is a possible D gene (6 bases). TRBV5-3 is annotated as an ORF whose role is uncertain. CDR3 length: 15 residues. The CDR3 nucleotides are TGTGCCAGCAGCTATCCCGGGACTAGCACAGATACGCAGTATTTT. It encodes CASSYPGTSTDTQYF.